A selection of T cell receptor beta chains follows, all from one sample in a study of shared clonotypes between healthy human individuals. Repertoires were generated with immunoSEQ multiplex PCR, while TCRdb's copy carries only in-frame clones and drops some. The repertoire holds around 2.1 million clones, with approximately 94% as singletons. The sequenced material came from naive CD8+ T cells from PBMCs. These receptors were collected from a man younger than 30 in good health. Some clones in this sample may be carry-over from other donors' samples. The CDR3 runs from the conserved cysteine through the conserved F or W. The D gene is left open where the match is weak. Some rows mark clone size as missing; the rest say once, few, many or name a class of expanded clone.

TRBJ2-7 NA 13 NA TRBV29-1 CSVRGGVAYEQYF TGCAGCGTTAGGGGCGGGGTAGCCTACGAGCAGTACTTC
TRBJ2-1 NA 16 NA TRBV13 CASSHRGGGFYNEQFF TGTGCCAGCAGCCACCGAGGGGGAGGGTTCTACAATGAGCAGTTCTTC
TRBJ2-1 TRBD2 15 NA TRBV19 CASRPPGLANNEQFF TGTGCCAGTAGACCGCCGGGACTAGCAAACAATGAGCAGTTCTTC
TRBJ2-1 NA 12 NA TRBV27 CASEGEGPEQFF TGTGCCAGCGAGGGGGAGGGCCCTGAGCAGTTCTTC
TRBJ2-7 TRBD2 14 NA TRBV5-6 CASSWGTSSYEQYF TGTGCCAGCAGCTGGGGGACTAGCTCCTACGAGCAGTACTTC
TRBJ1-5 TRBD1 11 few TRBV20-1 CSAGEAGGQHF TGCAGTGCTGGAGAGGCAGGGGGACAGCATTTT
TRBJ2-5 NA 15 NA TRBV19 CASSISPRDAETQYF TGTGCCAGTAGTATATCCCCTCGGGACGCGGAGACCCAGTACTTC
TRBJ2-1 NA 18 once TRBV30 CAWSKDSPWRVLSNEQFF TGTGCCTGGAGTAAGGATAGTCCATGGAGGGTATTATCCAATGAGCAGTTCTTC
TRBJ2-7 NA 11 NA TRBV6-1 CASSELYEQYF TGTGCCAGCAGTGAACTATACGAGCAGTACTTC
TRBJ1-2 NA 16 NA TRBV27 CASSFLAGSLAYGYTF NA
TRBJ1-2 TRBD1 11 NA TRBV20-1 CSAWTGYGYTF TGCAGTGCATGGACAGGGTATGGCTACACCTTC
TRBJ2-2 NA 13 NA TRBV10-1 CASTPGEAGELFF TGCGCCAGCACCCCAGGGGAAGCCGGGGAGCTGTTTTTT
TRBJ2-1 NA 13 NA TRBV30 CAWRALSYNEQFF TGTGCCTGGAGAGCGTTGTCCTACAATGAGCAGTTCTTC
TRBJ1-1 NA 14 NA TRBV19 CASGPGTPNTEAFF TGTGCCAGTGGTCCGGGAACCCCGAACACTGAAGCTTTCTTT
TRBJ1-1 NA 15 NA TRBV27 CASSFSWGSHTEAFF TGTGCCAGCAGTTTTTCCTGGGGCAGCCACACTGAAGCTTTCTTT
TRBJ2-3 TRBD2 17 NA TRBV27 CASSTVSPSGSTDTQYF TGTGCCAGCAGCACCGTCAGCCCAAGCGGGAGTACAGATACGCAGTATTTT
TRBJ1-5 TRBD1 14 NA TRBV6-5 CASSLGQGNQPQHF TGTGCCAGCAGTTTGGGACAGGGCAATCAGCCCCAGCATTTT
TRBJ1-3 TRBD1 15 NA TRBV27 CASQDRAASGNTIYF TGTGCCAGCCAGGACAGGGCTGCGTCTGGAAACACCATATATTTT
TRBJ1-2 NA 15 NA TRBV7-8 CASSLGRGGVYGYTF TGTGCCAGCAGCTTAGGCAGGGGTGGAGTCTATGGCTACACCTTC
TRBJ2-3 NA 15 NA TRBV7-8 CASSLGWTNTDTQYF TGTGCCAGCAGCTTAGGTTGGACTAACACAGATACGCAGTATTTT
TRBJ2-2 NA 15 NA TRBV4-1 CASSQVLRGTGELFF TGCGCCAGCAGCCAAGTGTTGAGGGGCACCGGGGAGCTGTTTTTT
TRBJ2-1 NA 16 NA TRBV5-6 CASSLATGSRYNEQFF TGTGCCAGCAGCTTGGCGACTGGATCGAGGTACAATGAGCAGTTCTTC
TRBJ2-3 TRBD2 18 once TRBV5-6 CASSPRTSESALTWTQYF TGTGCCAGCAGTCCCCGGACTAGCGAGTCCGCGTTGACTTGGACGCAGTATTTT
TRBJ2-1 TRBD2 17 NA TRBV10-1 CARGGTSGRLPYNEQFF TGCGCCAGGGGCGGGACTAGCGGGAGACTGCCCTACAATGAGCAGTTCTTC
TRBJ1-2 NA 16 NA TRBV7-2 CASSFDRGRNSHGYTF TGTGCCAGCAGCTTTGACCGGGGTCGAAACAGCCATGGCTACACCTTC
TRBJ1-1 TRBD1 15 NA TRBV11-2 CASSFAGGRYTEAFF TGTGCCAGCTCGTTTGCAGGGGGACGGTACACTGAAGCTTTCTTT
TRBJ2-2 NA 14 NA TRBV12-5 CASGFWGNTGELFF TGTGCTAGTGGTTTTTGGGGGAACACCGGGGAGCTGTTTTTT
TRBJ2-7 TRBD2 17 NA TRBV5-6 CASSFGEWREEFYEQYF TGTGCCAGCAGCTTTGGGGAGTGGCGGGAGGAGTTCTACGAGCAGTACTTC
TRBJ1-1 NA 9 NA TRBV2 CASGRIPFF TGTGCCAGCGGACGGATTCCTTTCTTT
TRBJ2-1 NA 15 NA TRBV9 CASSVGASSYNEQFF TGTGCCAGCAGCGTAGGGGCTAGTTCCTACAATGAGCAGTTCTTC
TRBJ2-2 TRBD1 16 NA TRBV6-6 CASSPWTGLNTGELFF TGTGCCAGCAGTCCCTGGACAGGACTGAACACCGGGGAGCTGTTTTTT
TRBJ2-7 NA 13 NA TRBV27 CASSSAGAYEQYF TGTGCCAGCAGTTCTGCGGGGGCGTACGAGCAGTACTTC
TRBJ2-7 TRBD1 14 once TRBV6-4 CASRVQGMVFEQYF TGTGCCAGCAGGGTACAGGGGATGGTCTTCGAGCAGTACTTC
TRBJ2-1 TRBD2 15 once TRBV29-1 CSVEESGGVANEQFF TGCAGCGTTGAAGAATCGGGGGGAGTGGCCAATGAGCAGTTCTTC
TRBJ2-5 TRBD1 15 NA TRBV11-2 CASSQTTGSQETQYF TGTGCCAGCAGCCAAACGACAGGGAGCCAAGAGACCCAGTACTTC
TRBJ2-1 NA 16 NA TRBV25-1 CASSEPWRGKNNEQFF TGTGCCAGCAGTGAACCATGGAGGGGCAAAAACAATGAGCAGTTCTTC
TRBJ1-5 NA 15 NA TRBV5-8 CASNTGGYSNQPQHF TGTGCCAGCAACACGGGAGGTTATAGCAATCAGCCCCAGCATTTT
TRBJ2-3 TRBD2 15 NA TRBV15 CATSSLAGATDTQYF TGTGCCACCAGCAGTTTAGCGGGAGCCACAGATACGCAGTATTTT
TRBJ1-2 TRBD1 15 NA TRBV5-4 CASSTAGTGDYGYTF TGTGCCAGCAGCACCGCCGGGACAGGCGACTATGGCTACACCTTC